A selection of T cell receptor beta chains follows, all from one sample in a study of control samples from healthy donors and cancer patients. Produced via immunoSEQ multiplex PCR; TCRdb's table is partial and in-frame only. The sample yields 130,000 to 150,000 clones, more than 90% seen once. Material for sequencing was blood. These receptors all come from a man aged 25 to 40 in good health. CDR3s include the opening cysteine and the closing phenylalanine or tryptophan. For some rows the clone size is stated as once, few or many, or as a class when expanded; others skip it.

TRBV6-5 NA CASSIALDTQYF
TRBV11-2 NA CASSFQSRVGELFF
TRBV19 NA CASRGLQAANYGYTF
TRBV28 NA CASSSHRDVSPLHF
TRBV18 NA CASSPTNENIQYF
TRBV5-1 NA CASSLGLAGSYEQYF
TRBV12-3/TRBV12-4 NA CASSLRASEQYF
TRBV7-2 NA CASSAGPRQGFYGYTF
TRBV19 once CASRDWDTDTQYF
TRBV7-9 few CASSLASGTNPAKNIQYF
TRBV6-2/TRBV6-3 NA CASSYSSTSGSTYEQFF
TRBV10-3 once CATGTDLEKLFF
TRBV11-2 NA CASSLAQGPNTGYNEQFF
TRBV6-6 NA CASKRQRDSGNTIYF
TRBV28 NA CASNVRGRNHEQFF
TRBV2 NA CAIRSGGPNSYEQYF
TRBV10-2 once CASSESGRARGETQYF
TRBV25-1 NA CASSDFTQARQFF
TRBV6-5 NA CASSNRRDTEAFF